These T cell receptor beta chains were read from a single sample in a study of CD8 T cells in ankylosing spondylitis. TCRdb reprocessed the 5' RACE reads with MiXCR, giving one entry per CDR3 protein. The sample consists of around 230,000 distinct CDR3 sequences, roughly 8.6% of them appearing once. Sequencing was carried out using blood, either unsorted or a sorted T cell fraction (not recorded which). These receptors all stem from a male donor with ankylosing spondylitis or in good health (not recorded which). Both conserved end residues are part of each CDR3. A D gene is named only where the DNA matches it firmly. A clone size is listed for some rows: how often the clone was seen (once, few, many), or a class if it is expanded.

TRBV6-2/TRBV6-3	.	15	TRBJ1-2	few	TGTGCCAGCAGTTACCGTCGGCAGGCTAACTATGGCTACACCTTC	CASSYRRQANYGYTF
TRBV7-9	.	15	TRBJ1-2	.	TGTGCCAGCAGCGACAACAGGGACTCGGTCGGTGGCTACACCTTC	CASSDNRDSVGGYTF
TRBV5-1	.	15	TRBJ1-3	many	TGCGCCAGCAGCCCCCGGGAGGGTTCTGGAAACACCATATATTTT	CASSPREGSGNTIYF
TRBV7-9	TRBD1	15	TRBJ1-1	few	TGTGCCAGCAGCGCCCCCGGGACAGGGAACACTGAAGCTTTCTTT	CASSAPGTGNTEAFF
TRBV18	.	15	TRBJ2-1	few	TGTGCCAGCTCACCAAGCGTTAGGGGTCAAGATGAGCAGTTCTTC	CASSPSVRGQDEQFF
TRBV28	.	11	TRBJ2-7	.	TGTGCCAGCAGTAGGTACAGGGAGCAGTACTTC	CASSRYREQYF
TRBV7-9	.	18	TRBJ1-1	few	TGTGCCAGCAGCTCTCCTCCGGGACCCTATTCAATGGACACTGAAGCTTTCTTT	CASSSPPGPYSMDTEAFF
TRBV7-2	.	13	TRBJ1-5	many	TGTGCCAGCAGCTCCAACGCGGGGCAGCCCCAGCATTTT	CASSSNAGQPQHF
TRBV10-3	.	13	TRBJ2-3	many	TGTGCCATCAGTACACAGACAGTTCCTACGCAGTATTTT	CAISTQTVPTQYF
TRBV5-1	TRBD2	14	TRBJ2-3	few	TGCGCCAGCAGCGCGGGACTAGCGACAGATACGCAGTATTTT	CASSAGLATDTQYF
TRBV7-2	TRBD2	13	TRBJ2-1	many	TGTGCCAGCAGCTTAGGTGGAGCGGGGGTGCAGTTCTTC	CASSLGGAGVQFF
TRBV5-1	TRBD1	16	TRBJ2-1	many	TGCGCCAGCAGCTTGGCCTGGCAGGGGGCAGGAAATGAGCAGTTCTTC	CASSLAWQGAGNEQFF
TRBV6-2/TRBV6-3	.	14	TRBJ2-5	.	TGTGCCAGCAGTTACCCCGGGGGTAGCCAGACCCAGTACTTC	CASSYPGGSQTQYF
TRBV4-3	.	15	TRBJ1-5	few	TGCGCCAGCAGCCAAGTGTTTACAGGGCCTCAGCCCCAGCATTTT	CASSQVFTGPQPQHF
TRBV6-1	.	14	TRBJ2-3	many	TGTGCCAGCAGCCCCCAGGGGAGGGCAGATACGCAGTATTTT	CASSPQGRADTQYF
TRBV20-1	TRBD1	15	TRBJ1-1	many	TGCAGTGCTAAGGGGACAGGGAGTATGAACACTGAAGCTTTCTTT	CSAKGTGSMNTEAFF
TRBV5-1	.	15	TRBJ1-4	many	TGCGCCAGCAGCACCCGGGGGGGGAAAGGCGAAAAACTGTTTTTT	CASSTRGGKGEKLFF
TRBV19	TRBD1	15	TRBJ1-5	.	TGTGCCAGTAGTCCAGAGGGACAGGTTCGCCAGCCCCAGCATTTT	CASSPEGQVRQPQHF
TRBV20-1	.	13	TRBJ1-5	many	TGCAGTGCTAGAGCTGATGAGAATCAGCCCCAGCATTTT	CSARADENQPQHF
TRBV7-2	TRBD2	17	TRBJ2-7	few	TGTGCCAGCAGCTTAGCGACGGGAGGGAGGCGGGGTCGCGAGCAGTACTTC	CASSLATGGRRGREQYF
TRBV12-3/TRBV12-4	.	13	TRBJ1-5	.	TGTGCCAGCAGCAAAGGACAGAATCAGCCCCAGCATTTT	CASSKGQNQPQHF
TRBV29-1	TRBD1	11	TRBJ1-1	many	TGCAGCGTTGATCGACAGGGAACAGCTTTCTTT	CSVDRQGTAFF
TRBV12-3/TRBV12-4	.	14	TRBJ2-7	many	TGTGCCAGCAGTTACGCAGGGGGGAACTACGAGCAGTACTTC	CASSYAGGNYEQYF
TRBV7-2	TRBD1	14	TRBJ1-2	.	TGTGCCAGCAGCTTCACAGGGGGCGGCTATGGCTACACCTTC	CASSFTGGGYGYTF